This TCR beta chain was observed in a study of tumor-infiltrating lymphocytes in localized non-small cell lung cancer. Study at large: The cohort mixed smokers and never-smokers, several histologies, and some post-neoadjuvant-chemotherapy samples. Each patient gave resected tumor and non-adjacent uninvolved lung tissue. Study conclusions and caveats: Not all patients were TCR sequenced, owing to tissue quantity. Different pieces of the same tissue went to different assays, confounding technical variation with intratumor heterogeneity.

About this clone: Antigen: not known.

Some clones are missing from TCRdb's copy, which holds only in-frame ones; the method was immunoSEQ multiplex PCR. This sample yields about 7,100 clones, of which 74% are seen a single time; roughly 8.7% belongs to the top ten. Per the germline V gene, CDR1 is MNHEY and CDR2 is SMNVEV (reference sequence). The CDR3 contains 13 residues. Between the trimmed V and J ends, which lost 5 bases and 9 bases, there was a span of 13 bases. Input material: uninvolved lung tissue not adjacent to the tumor. V usage is TRBV27 and J usage is TRBJ2-2; the D gene is possibly TRBD2 (5 bases). This TCR was recovered from a human donor with non-small cell lung cancer. Written as DNA, the CDR3 is TGTGCCAGCAGTCCTTTAGCTAGCAGGGAGCTGTTTTTT. Translated, it gives CASSPLASRELFF.